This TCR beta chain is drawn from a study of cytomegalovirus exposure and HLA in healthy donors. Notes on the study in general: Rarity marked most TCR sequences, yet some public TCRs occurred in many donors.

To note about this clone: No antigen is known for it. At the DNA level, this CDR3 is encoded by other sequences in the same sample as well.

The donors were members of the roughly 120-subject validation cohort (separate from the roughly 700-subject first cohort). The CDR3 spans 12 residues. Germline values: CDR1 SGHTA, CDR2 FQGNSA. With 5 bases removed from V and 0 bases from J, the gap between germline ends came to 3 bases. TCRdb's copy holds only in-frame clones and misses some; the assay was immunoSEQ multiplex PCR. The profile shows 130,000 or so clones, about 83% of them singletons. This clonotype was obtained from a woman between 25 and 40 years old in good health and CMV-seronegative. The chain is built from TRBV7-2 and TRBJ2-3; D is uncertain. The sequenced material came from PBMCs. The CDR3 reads CASSQSTDTQYF. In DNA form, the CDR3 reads TGTGCCAGCAGCCAAAGCACAGATACGCAGTATTTT.